This T cell receptor beta chain was profiled in a study of shared clonotypes between healthy human individuals. Naive CD8 cells, CD45RO-negative and positively selected for CCR7, excluded terminally differentiated effector memory CD45RA+ cells. In replicate PCRs of sorted subsets, around 200 ng DNA, approximately 28,000 T cell genomes, was used. In the authors' workflow: Junction-only sequences produced by ImmunoSEQ had no quality scores, so filtering differed. Sequencing was performed with immunoSEQ multiplex PCR; in TCRdb, only in-frame clones are kept and a portion is missing. V and J calls and clone size follow that table, whereas D and trimming were derived from the DNA. The table has approximately 2,200,000 clones, 93% seen once. The sample was naive CD8+ T cells from PBMCs. The receptor comes from a man between 18 and 35 years old in good health. Some clones in this sample may be carry-over from other donors' samples.

The CDR3 sequence is CASRDRDRLSYEQFF. CDR3 DNA sequence: TGTGCCAGCAGGGACCGGGACAGGCTGTCCTATGAGCAGTTCTTC. V usage is TRBV28 and J usage is TRBJ2-1, with TRBD1 matching over 8 bases. Losses at the gene ends were 6 bases for V and 8 bases for J; bases not matched to a gene: 12. Looked up from germline, CDR1 is MDHEN and CDR2 is SYDVKM. The CDR3 totals 15 residues.